This T cell receptor (beta chain) was obtained from a study of T-cell reconstitution after alpha-beta-depleted transplantation in children. For TCRbeta, the library was prepared with unique molecular identifiers. TCRdb re-called the PCR reads through MiXCR, storing one row per CDR3 protein. The sample has about 540,000 distinct CDR3 sequences; 18% are singletons. Germline V gene sequence: CDR1 MGHDK, CDR2 SYGVNS. V was pared by 3 bases and J by 2 bases, with 4 bases of the junction left unmatched. The CDR3 loop spans 17 amino acids. This clonotype was observed a few times. This sequence joins TRBV25-1 and TRBJ2-6; 10 nucleotides match TRBD1. The sample in question was PBMCs from the stem cell graft donor, obtained from the stem cell graft. The receptor comes from a human donor who donated a stem cell graft to a child with acute lymphoblastic leukemia. The CDR3 sequence: CASSELTGGAGANVLTF. The CDR3 DNA reads as TGTGCCAGCAGTGAGTTGACAGGGGGCGCTGGGGCCAACGTCCTGACTTTC.